The source of this TCR beta chain is a study of vaccination and CD4 T cells after COVID-19. About the study: Nasal swab PCR had detected SARS-CoV-2 in convalescent patients, 10 or so mild and one severe. For each participant, vaccination comprised two doses of either the BNT162b2 or the mRNA-1273 vaccine. Overlapping peptides of the spike proteins of SARS-CoV-2, HCoV-NL63, HCoV-OC43 and HCoV-229E were used for cell stimulation.

As to treatment: roughly 10-day PBMC culture with coronavirus spike peptide pools or control peptides (ViraFEST assay). Two million PBMCs per well were cultured with roughly 9.6 IU/ml IL-2 and about 10 ug/ml peptide pools. Concerning this clonotype: Its antigen is currently unknown.

Germline values: CDR1 SNHLY, CDR2 FYNNEI. CDR3 length: 15 residues. Germline trimming cut 6 bases from V and 5 bases from J; bases unmatched to any gene: 10. The study sequenced cultured CD4+ T cell DNA using the Oncomine TCR Beta short-read assay. TCRdb re-called the PCR reads with MiXCR, one entry per CDR3 protein. The sample contains about 15,000 distinct CDR3 sequences, approximately 40% of which appear only once. Source material: CD4+ T cells from blood, cultured in vitro. The TCR originated in a human donor who had recovered from COVID-19. The rearrangement links TRBV2 to TRBJ2-7; 10 bases fit TRBD1. In DNA form, the CDR3 reads TGTGCCAGCAGATTAGGGGGGACAGGGGCCCACGAGCAGTACTTC. Translated, it gives CASRLGGTGAHEQYF.